This T cell receptor (beta chain) comes out of a study of control samples from healthy donors and cancer patients. This CDR3 is 12 amino acids long. The V end was cut by 3 bases, the J end by 5 bases, with 5 bases between. The germline V gene encodes CDR1 SGHTA and CDR2 FQGNSA. The assay was immunoSEQ multiplex PCR, and TCRdb's table has in-frame clones only and misses some. Of about 81,000 clones in the sample, approximately 94% were seen once. Sequences were obtained from blood. This TCR came from a young woman in good health. This rearrangement joins TRBV7-2 to TRBJ1-5, with no clear D. The CDR3: CASSFGYQPQHF. The CDR3 DNA reads TGTGCCAGCAGCTTTGGATATCAGCCCCAGCATTTT.